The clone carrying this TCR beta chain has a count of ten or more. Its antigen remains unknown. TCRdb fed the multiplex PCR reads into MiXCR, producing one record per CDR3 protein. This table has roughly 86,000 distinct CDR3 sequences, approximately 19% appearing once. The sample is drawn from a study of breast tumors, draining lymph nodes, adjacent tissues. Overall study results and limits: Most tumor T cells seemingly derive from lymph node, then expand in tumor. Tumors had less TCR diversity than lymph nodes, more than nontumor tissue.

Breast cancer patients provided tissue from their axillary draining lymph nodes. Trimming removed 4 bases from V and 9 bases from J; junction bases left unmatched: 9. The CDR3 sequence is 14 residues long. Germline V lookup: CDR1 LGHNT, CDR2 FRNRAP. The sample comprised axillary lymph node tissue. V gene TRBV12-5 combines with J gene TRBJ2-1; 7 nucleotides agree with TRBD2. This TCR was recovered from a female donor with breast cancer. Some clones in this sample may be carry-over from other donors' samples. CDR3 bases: TGTGCTAGTGGTTCCGGACTAGGATACGGTGAGCAGTTCTTC. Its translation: CASGSGLGYGEQFF.